This T cell receptor beta chain is from a study of neurological immune-mediated disorders. This CDR3 spans 14 amino acids. CDR1 is SGHVS and CDR2 is FNYEAQ in the germline V gene. Trimming stripped 5 bases from V and 0 bases from J, with 10 bases between. Sequencing runs each yielded over 170 million TCR-beta sequences from 15-18 subjects. TCRdb fed the 5' RACE reads into MiXCR, producing one record per CDR3 protein. The sample has about 19,000 distinct CDR3 sequences, roughly 2.6% seen once; the top ten hold 4.5% to 7%. Unsorted libraries were derived from 2 million PBMCs stored at -80 C. This clonotype was seen at least ten times.

The chain has TRBV7-6 and TRBJ1-2; D remains unclear. The clonotype comes from a woman aged 18-29 years with multiple sclerosis. Sequenced input: PBMCs. CDR3 coding DNA: TGTGCCAGCAGCCAAAAAAGCTCTAACTATGGCTACACCTTC. As protein: CASSQKSSNYGYTF.